What follows are 6 T cell receptor beta chains derived from one specimen sequenced in a study of T cell repertoires in cytomegalovirus infection. The antigens for these receptors are not known. One entry per CDR3 protein results from TCRdb running MiXCR on the reads. The sample lists around 100,000 distinct CDR3 sequences, roughly 39% seen once, with roughly 70% in the top ten. The sequenced sample was CD8+ T cells from cultured PBMCs, obtained from culture after CMV antigen stimulation. The source of these receptors is a human donor in good health (CMV status not recorded). Some clones in this sample may be carry-over from other donors' samples.

The chain employs TRBV4-1 and TRBJ1-3; D gene uncertain. Looked up from germline, CDR1 is MGHRA and CDR2 is YSYEKL. The CDR3 is made up of 17 amino acids. V was clipped by 1 base and J by 0 bases, with 13 bases between them. The CDR3 DNA reads TGCGCCAGCAGCCAAGTCAGCGGACCGAACTCTGGAAACACCATATATTTT. Translated, it gives CASSQVSGPNSGNTIYF.

In this sample, this clonotype turned up many times. The chain couples TRBV7-8 to TRBJ2-7, with D possibly matching TRBD1 (6 bases). Germline loops: CDR1 SGHVS, CDR2 FQNEAQ. The CDR3 totals 17 residues. Between the trimmed V and J ends, which lost 4 bases and 5 bases, there was a span of 24 bases. In DNA, the CDR3 is TGTGCCAGCAGCTCCGGATGGGGGCAGAAGGATCGCGACGAGCAGTACTTC. This sequence encodes CASSSGWGQKDRDEQYF.

This chain joins TRBV6-6 and TRBJ2-7, with D unclear. The ends were cut back, 2 bases at V and 2 bases at J, with 7 bases in the middle. Germline CDR1 reads MNHNY; CDR2 reads SVGAGI (reference sequence). The CDR3 covers 13 residues. This chain's CDR3 is CASSYLQTYEQYF. The CDR3 nucleotides are TGTGCCAGCAGTTACCTCCAGACCTACGAGCAGTACTTC.

The rearrangement joins TRBV20-1 to TRBJ2-4; D gene uncertain. V lost 1 base to trimming and J lost 3 bases, with 10 bases between them. CDR1 DFQATT and CDR2 SNEGSKA come from the germline V gene (reference sequence). This CDR3 comprises 14 residues. DNA of the CDR3: TGCAGTGCTAGAGGGGAAAGTTACAAAAACATTCAGTACTTC. Amino acids: CSARGESYKNIQYF.

This clonotype has a handful of counts. V gene TRBV6-1 combines with J gene TRBJ1-2; D is unresolved. The V gene lost 7 bases and the J gene lost 0 bases, with 9 bases spanning the gap. CDR3 size: 13 residues. In germline, CDR1 is MNHNS, CDR2 SASEGT. CDR3 amino acids: CASNPGANYGYTF. CDR3 bases: TGTGCCAGCAACCCGGGAGCTAACTATGGCTACACCTTC.

The chain has TRBV7-6 and TRBJ1-5, with D perhaps matching TRBD1 (5 bases). The CDR3 has 15 residues. The germline V and J ends were trimmed by 2 bases and 5 bases, with 13 bases remaining between them. Germline V gene sequence: CDR1 SGHVS, CDR2 FNYEAQ. This CDR3 is CASSLTPGVDQPQHF. CDR3 DNA: TGTGCCAGCAGCTTAACGCCGGGGGTGGATCAGCCCCAGCATTTT.